These T cell receptor beta chains were read from a single sample in a study of identical twins. Each CDR3 protein gets one entry after TCRdb re-called the 5' RACE reads with MiXCR. The profile shows some 1,600,000 distinct CDR3 sequences, roughly 35% of them singletons. The source material was cord blood. Source of these receptors: a newborn girl in good health. CDR3s include the opening cysteine and the closing phenylalanine or tryptophan. A D gene is named only where the DNA matches it firmly. The size field is filled for only some rows; it gives once, few, many or a size class.

TRBV2	.	TRBJ2-5	.	TGTGCCAGCAAAACGGGGCCTTGGCCCCCAGAGACCCAGTACTTC	CASKTGPWPPETQYF
TRBV18	TRBD2	TRBJ2-1	.	TGTGCCAGCTCACCACTAGCGGGAGTCCCATCCAATGAGCAGTTCTTC	CASSPLAGVPSNEQFF
TRBV11-2	TRBD2	TRBJ2-5	.	TGTGCCAGCAGCGTCCAGACTAGCGGCGGGCAAGAGACCCAGTACTTC	CASSVQTSGGQETQYF
TRBV7-2	.	TRBJ2-5	many	TGTGCCAGCAGTTCTCGACTCACCCAAGAGACCCAGTACTTC	CASSSRLTQETQYF
TRBV6-1	TRBD1	TRBJ2-1	few	TGTGCCAGCAGTCGGACAGGTTTCAATGAGCAGTTCTTC	CASSRTGFNEQFF
TRBV3-1	.	TRBJ1-1	few	TGTGCCAGCAGCCAAGATGACCGTGAAGCTTTCTTT	CASSQDDREAFF
TRBV25-1	.	TRBJ1-1	once	TGTGCCAGCAGTAGGGCAGGGGATGAAGCTTTCTTT	CASSRAGDEAFF
TRBV29-1	TRBD2	TRBJ2-1	.	TGCAGCGTTAGGACTAGCGGGAGGCGGGAGAATGAGCAGTTCTTC	CSVRTSGRRENEQFF
TRBV5-1	.	TRBJ2-7	many	TGCGCCAGCAGCTTGGTCGGACAGTCCTACGAGCAGTACTTC	CASSLVGQSYEQYF
TRBV28	.	TRBJ1-5	.	TGTGCCAGCACAGAGTATAGCAATCAGCCCCAGCATTTT	CASTEYSNQPQHF
TRBV5-1	.	TRBJ2-5	.	TGCGCCAGCAGCTTGGGAGTGACAGGAGAGACCCAGTACTTC	CASSLGVTGETQYF
TRBV4-1	TRBD1	TRBJ2-1	few	TGCGCCAGCAGCCAAGGCCGGGACAGGGTCTACGATGAGCAGTTCTTC	CASSQGRDRVYDEQFF
TRBV20-1	.	TRBJ1-1	.	TGCAGTGCTAGAGAAGGGGAAGTAGACGCTGAAGCTTTCTTT	CSAREGEVDAEAFF
TRBV6-2/TRBV6-3	TRBD2	TRBJ2-7	many	TGTGCCAGCAGTTCCCGGGACTACCCCTCCTACGAGCAGTACTTC	CASSSRDYPSYEQYF
TRBV29-1	.	TRBJ1-2	.	TGCAGCGTTGAAGCCCCGGGACGCCATTACACCTTC	CSVEAPGRHYTF
TRBV9	TRBD2	TRBJ2-5	.	TGTGCCAGCAGCGCCCGGACTAGCGGTGAGGGAGAGACCCAGTACTTC	CASSARTSGEGETQYF
TRBV19	TRBD2	TRBJ2-7	few	TGTGCCAGTAGTCCCCGGAGACTAGCGGGAGCCGAGCAGTACTTC	CASSPRRLAGAEQYF
TRBV7-2	.	TRBJ1-1	.	TGTGCCAGCAGCTTAGTACAGGCCCAAGAAGCTTTCTTT	CASSLVQAQEAFF
TRBV20-1	.	TRBJ1-6	.	TGCAGTGCTAGAGACAAGGGCCTATTTCCCCTCCACTTT	CSARDKGLFPLHF
TRBV6-2/TRBV6-3	.	TRBJ1-2	many	TGTGCCAGCAGTTCATCCGGGACAACCGACTATGGCTACACCTTC	CASSSSGTTDYGYTF
TRBV5-1	TRBD1	TRBJ2-7	few	TGCGCCAGCAGCCCGACAGGGTATTACGAGCAGTACTTC	CASSPTGYYEQYF
TRBV14	.	TRBJ1-5	few	TGTGCCAGCAGCCAAGGGGGAGCTCAGCCCCAGCATTTT	CASSQGGAQPQHF
TRBV12-3/TRBV12-4	.	TRBJ2-7	.	TGTGCCAGCAGCCCAGCGGGCCTGAGGGATGAGCAGTACTTC	CASSPAGLRDEQYF
TRBV12-3/TRBV12-4	TRBD2	TRBJ2-3	few	TGTGCCAGCACCTGGACTAGTCTCCTAGATACGCAGTATTTT	CASTWTSLLDTQYF
TRBV5-1	.	TRBJ1-2	few	TGCGCCAGCAGCCCCTCGACAGAGAACTATGGCTACACCTTC	CASSPSTENYGYTF
TRBV7-2	.	TRBJ2-1	many	TGTGCCAGCAGCTTAGCAGGACTCGCATACAACAATGAGCAGTTCTTC	CASSLAGLAYNNEQFF
TRBV6-6	.	TRBJ2-1	.	TGTGCCAGCAGTTACCAGGGGGGAGCTGAGACCCAGTTCTTC	CASSYQGGAETQFF
TRBV18	TRBD2	TRBJ2-7	few	TGTGCCAGCTCAATACTAGCGGGAGGTAGCTCCTACGAGCAGTACTTC	CASSILAGGSSYEQYF
TRBV12-3/TRBV12-4	.	TRBJ2-7	.	TGTGCCAGCAGTTTAGGATCGAGTCTCCAAGAGGCCCAGTACTTC	CASSLGSSLQEAQYF
TRBV12-3/TRBV12-4	TRBD2	TRBJ2-7	few	TGTGCCAGCAGGTTAGCGGGAGTTCCCTACCAGCAGTACTTC	CASRLAGVPYQQYF
TRBV4-1	.	TRBJ2-1	.	TGCGCCAGCAGCCAAACCCGAGCGGGTGTCTCCTACAATGAGCAGTTCTTC	CASSQTRAGVSYNEQFF
TRBV5-1	.	TRBJ2-3	few	TGCGCCAGCAGCCGTCCTGGGGGTCCAGATACGCAGTATTTT	CASSRPGGPDTQYF
TRBV29-1	.	TRBJ2-1	.	TGCAGCGGCAGAGAGGGGAATGAGCAGTTCTTC	CSGREGNEQFF
TRBV4-1	TRBD2	TRBJ2-3	.	TGCGCCAGCAGCCAAGGTGGGCACCCGGGAGGAGATACGCAGTATTTT	CASSQGGHPGGDTQYF
TRBV27	.	TRBJ1-5	.	TGTGCCAGCACCCGGTGGGGCAATCAGCCCCAGCATTTT	CASTRWGNQPQHF
TRBV7-2	.	TRBJ2-2	.	TGTGCCAGCAGCTTAGAACCTGGTACCGGGGAGCTGTTTTTT	CASSLEPGTGELFF
TRBV4-2	TRBD2	TRBJ2-3	few	TGTGCCAGCAGCCTGACGGGACTAGCATGGGACACAGATACGCAGTATTTT	CASSLTGLAWDTDTQYF
TRBV7-2	TRBD1	TRBJ1-1	.	TGTGCCAGCAGCCGGCAACAGGGGATGAACACTGAAGCTTTCTTT	CASSRQQGMNTEAFF
TRBV7-9	.	TRBJ2-5	.	TGTGCCAGCAGCTTAGGTTGGGTGAGACAGACCCAGTACTTC	CASSLGWVRQTQYF
TRBV6-1	.	TRBJ1-2	.	TGTGCCAGCAGTGAAATAGGGACTTCCTATGGCTACACCTTC	CASSEIGTSYGYTF
TRBV4-1	TRBD1	TRBJ2-3	few	TGCGCCAGCAGCCAAGTTGGTTATAACAGGGGAGGCACAGATACGCAGTATTTT	CASSQVGYNRGGTDTQYF
TRBV20-1	.	TRBJ2-2	.	TGCAGTGCTACTATATTTCCCGGGAACACCGGGGAGCTGTTTTTT	CSATIFPGNTGELFF
TRBV24-1	.	TRBJ1-1	.	TGTGCCACCAGTGATTCGGAGGGCTCGAGGACTGAAGCTTTCTTT	CATSDSEGSRTEAFF
TRBV9	.	TRBJ2-4	few	TGTGCCAGCAGCGCCAGGGAGCCCAAAAACATTCAGTACTTC	CASSAREPKNIQYF
TRBV11-2	.	TRBJ1-2	many	TGTGCCAGCAGCTTAGGGGGCGGACGTAACTATGGCTACACCTTC	CASSLGGGRNYGYTF
TRBV4-1	.	TRBJ1-2	.	TGCGCCAGCAGCCAAGCGGCGTCACGGGACAACTATGGCTACACCTTC	CASSQAASRDNYGYTF
TRBV12-3/TRBV12-4	TRBD2	TRBJ2-1	once	TGTGCCAGCAGTCGAGGACTAGCGGGATTCCCCTACAATGAGCAGTTCTTC	CASSRGLAGFPYNEQFF
TRBV24-1	TRBD1	TRBJ1-2	.	TGTGCCACCAGTGGCCCACTAACAGGGGGCGGTAACTATGGCTACACCTTC	CATSGPLTGGGNYGYTF
TRBV12-3/TRBV12-4	TRBD2	TRBJ2-7	many	TGTGCCAGCAGGTCTAGCGGGAGAACCTACGAGCAGTACTTC	CASRSSGRTYEQYF
TRBV5-1	.	TRBJ1-1	many	TGCGCCAGCAGCTTGGACGGTCAAAACACTGAAGCTTTCTTT	CASSLDGQNTEAFF
TRBV5-1	.	TRBJ2-4	few	TGCGCCAGCGCAACCTTACCGGCGGGCAGTTTGTACTTC	CASATLPAGSLYF
TRBV3-1	.	TRBJ2-1	once	TGTGCCAGCAGCCAAGACTGGGGGGTTATTTACAATGAGCAGTTCTTC	CASSQDWGVIYNEQFF
TRBV20-1	.	TRBJ2-5	many	TGCAGTGCTATGGAGGGGCAAGAGACCCAGTACTTC	CSAMEGQETQYF
TRBV5-4	.	TRBJ2-7	.	TGTGCCAGCAGCGTCTCCAGCCTTAACGAGCAGTACTTC	CASSVSSLNEQYF
TRBV6-2/TRBV6-3	TRBD2	TRBJ2-3	few	TGTGCCAGCAGTTACTCGACTAGCGGGGGGGATACGCAGTATTTT	CASSYSTSGGDTQYF
TRBV10-3	.	TRBJ1-5	.	TGTGCCATCAGTTTAGGGGGACCTGAGGGCAATCAGCCCCAGCATTTT	CAISLGGPEGNQPQHF
TRBV14	.	TRBJ1-4	.	TGTGCCAGCAGCCAACGGGGGTTTTTTGGGGAAAAACTGTTTTTT	CASSQRGFFGEKLFF
TRBV20-1	.	TRBJ2-7	.	TGCAGTGCTAGAATTCAAGGCCGGGACACCTACGAGCAGTACTTC	CSARIQGRDTYEQYF
TRBV20-1	.	TRBJ1-6	.	TGCAGTGCTAGAGATCGTGGGAGGGGGAGCTCCTATAATTCACCCCTCCACTTT	CSARDRGRGSSYNSPLHF
TRBV12-3/TRBV12-4	.	TRBJ1-5	few	TGTGCCAGCAGTGCTTATAGGGGAAATCAGCCCCAGCATTTT	CASSAYRGNQPQHF